Listed below are T cell receptor beta chains from one sample, sequenced in a study of control samples from healthy donors and cancer patients. Repertoires were generated with immunoSEQ multiplex PCR, while TCRdb's copy carries only in-frame clones and drops some. The sample lists some 120,000 clones, roughly 86% occurring once. The sequenced material came from blood. Receptors originate from a man aged 55-75 years in good health. The CDR3 runs from the conserved cysteine through the conserved F or W. A clone size is listed for some rows: how often the clone was seen (once, few, many), or a class if it is expanded.

clone_size v_call cdr3_aa
NA TRBV12-3/TRBV12-4 CASSGISYEQYF
NA TRBV30 CAWSVQGARGGYTF
NA TRBV21-1 CASSNGKWGTDTQYF
NA TRBV28 CASTIGGIGQSTDTQYF
once TRBV5-1 CASREGGSNEKLFF
few TRBV13 CASSLFSGDSPLHF
NA TRBV28 CASKGAAGGRGQETQYF
NA TRBV3-1/TRBV3-2 CASSQTPTTGASREAFF
NA TRBV5-1 CASRRAAETQYF
NA TRBV7-2 CASSLGTSGAGRDTQYF
NA TRBV5-1 CASSWSPGTGMETYEQYF
NA TRBV18 CASSPLGQNTEAFF
NA TRBV5-1 CASSLDVYSGNTIYF
NA TRBV9 CASSEANPGQLAREAFF
NA TRBV21-1 CASSDKPGGASYEQYF
NA TRBV2 CASSDTLDLARWSSYNEQFF
NA TRBV6-5 CASSYSSTRGETEAFF
NA TRBV7-2 CASSPGQGSTDTQYF
NA TRBV6-5 CASVILDDFGGQYF
NA TRBV18 CASSPGTPNTGELFF
NA TRBV12-3/TRBV12-4 CASSAGNTIYF
NA TRBV5-6 CASSLTSVETQYF
NA TRBV6-2/TRBV6-3 CASSYPSRGLKYEQYF
NA TRBV4-1 CASSLVLGYGYTF
NA TRBV12-3/TRBV12-4 CASSFRQERGYTF
few TRBV21-1 CASRDPHLIEYEQYF
NA TRBV5-4 CASSLPGPSTDTQYF
NA TRBV19 CASSIRNRRTGELFF
few TRBV3-1/TRBV3-2 CASSRRTGDNSPLHF
NA TRBV18 CASSLMPGSPMGGNTIYF
once TRBV11-2 CASSLVTQVTYGYTF
NA TRBV29-1 CSVGEQWNTEAFF
NA TRBV6-5 CASSYSLQGAGNTIYF